This T cell receptor beta chain was observed in a study of cytomegalovirus exposure and HLA in healthy donors. PCR was performed using 60 Vbeta and 13 Jbeta primers. The table came from immunoSEQ multiplex PCR; TCRdb's copy has only in-frame clones and leaves some out. Among approximately 160,000 clones, 70% to 80% were seen once, and the ten largest hold approximately 1.5%. The CDR3 is made up of 15 amino acids. The V segment lost 0 bases and the J segment 2 bases; nucleotides outside the gene matches: 2. CDR1 and CDR2 (germline): SGHRS, YFSETQ. The sample taken for sequencing was PBMCs. The chain employs TRBV5-1 and TRBJ2-3; 8 bases align to TRBD2. The TCR sequence derives from a woman aged 25 to 39 in good health and CMV-seropositive. The CDR3 DNA sequence: TGCGCCAGCAGCTTGGCGGGAGGGCCCACAGATACGCAGTATTTT. Its translation: CASSLAGGPTDTQYF. The whole variable domain, filled in from reference TRBV5-1 and TRBJ2-3, reads KAGVTQTPRYLIKTRGQQVTLSCSPISGHRSVSWYQQTPGQGLQFLFEYFSETQRNKGNFPGRFSGRQFSNSRSEMNVSTLELGDSALYLCASSLAGGPTDTQYFGPGTRLTVL.